Presented here are 27 T cell receptor beta chains from one specimen sequenced in a study of human T cells and chemical hapten exposure. The sample's time point: patch test 1, 2 weeks after DPC sensitization. Described treatment: therapeutic diphenylcyclopropenone sensitization with weekly scalp DPC. TCRdb re-derived calls from the RACE reads in MiXCR, one entry per CDR3 protein. The table shows 74,000 or so distinct CDR3 sequences, with roughly 12% occurring only once. The sample was whole blood, taken in connection with sensitization to the hapten diphenylcyclopropenone (DPC). The receptors derive from an older woman with alopecia areata. Some clones in this sample may be carry-over from other donors' samples.

The rearrangement uses TRBV9 and TRBJ1-2; TRBD1 aligns across 7 bases. The CDR3 runs to 14 residues. Trimming at V came to 4 bases and at J to 8 bases, leaving 11 bases not matched to a gene. The germline gives CDR1 SGDLS, CDR2 YYNGEE. CDR3 residues: CASSPQQGLEGYTF. CDR3 DNA sequence: TGTGCCAGCAGCCCACAACAGGGGTTAGAGGGCTACACCTTC.

This clonotype was seen repeatedly, ten times or more. V usage is TRBV6-2 or TRBV6-3 and J usage is TRBJ1-2; no clear D. V shed 6 bases and J shed 4 bases, with 21 bases lying between them. Germline V gene sequence: CDR1 MNHEY, CDR2 SVGEGT. The CDR3 has 16 residues. The CDR3 DNA reads TGTGCCAGCAGCATCAGCGGCCGTTCCCCTTTCTATGGCTACACCTTC. Encoded protein: CASSISGRSPFYGYTF.

This clonotype was seen a handful of times. The chain uses TRBV4-2 and TRBJ2-7, with D possibly called TRBD1 or TRBD2 (5 bases each). The CDR3 loop spans 13 amino acids. Germline lookup yields CDR1 LGHNA and CDR2 YNFKEQ. Trimming took 1 base from V and 6 from J, leaving 10 bases between them. CDR3 region: CASSQGTGTEQYF. DNA for the CDR3: TGTGCCAGCAGCCAAGGGACGGGGACCGAGCAGTACTTC.

This clonotype was counted only a few times. V gene TRBV11-1 combines with J gene TRBJ1-2; D remains ambiguous. The CDR3 contains 14 residues. Looked up from germline, CDR1 is SGHAT and CDR2 is FQDESV (reference sequence). Trimming removed 5 bases from V and 4 bases from J, with 14 bases in between. DNA for the CDR3: TGTGCCAGCAGCCAGGAGGGCCAAGCCTATGGCTACACCTTC. Its protein product is CASSQEGQAYGYTF.

This clonotype was seen a handful of times. This chain connects TRBV7-8 to TRBJ1-4; D is possibly TRBD1 (6 bases). V was cut by 5 bases and J by 6 bases, with 16 bases left in between. The CDR3 spans 15 residues. Germline CDR1 SGHVS, CDR2 FQNEAQ. Written as DNA, the CDR3 is TGTGCCAGCAGCGTCCACAGGGCTCCCTATGAAAAACTGTTTTTT. It specifies CASSVHRAPYEKLFF.

With respect to this clonotype: One junction end does not reproduce the germline sequence, and a read error may be involved. J is TRBJ2-5 and V is TRBV7-9, with 12 bases fitting TRBD2. From germline, CDR1 is SEHNR and CDR2 FQNEAQ (reference sequence). The CDR3 is made up of 16 amino acids. The CDR3 loop is CASSLTSGGTQETQYF. The CDR3 DNA sequence: TGCGCCAGCAGCTTAACTAGCGGGGGGACTCAAGAGACCCAGTACTTC.

The sample holds many counts of this clonotype. The chain uses TRBV5-1 and TRBJ2-1; D perhaps matches TRBD2 (7 bases). V was shortened by 4 bases and J by 5 bases, with 31 bases between the two germline ends. The CDR3 is 20 amino acids. Germline loops: CDR1 SGHRS, CDR2 YFSETQ. The CDR3 DNA is TGCGCCAGCAGCCCGCAAGACTGGGGGCGGGGACTACGTAAAGACAATGAGCAGTTCTTC. It translates to CASSPQDWGRGLRKDNEQFF.

The J gene is TRBJ1-1, the V gene TRBV10-3; D uncertain. Looked up from germline, CDR1 is ENHRY and CDR2 is SYGVKD. V dropped 10 bases and J dropped 1 base, with 10 bases sitting between them. This CDR3 has 12 residues. The CDR3 region is CASRRENTEAFF. CDR3 DNA: TGTGCCAGTCGACGGGAGAACACTGAAGCTTTCTTT.

This clonotype was seen a few times. The chain has TRBV2 and TRBJ2-1, with D perhaps given as TRBD1 or TRBD2 (5 bases each). In germline, CDR1 is SNHLY, CDR2 FYNNEI. V lost 7 bases to trimming and J lost 2 bases, with 12 bases between them. The CDR3 runs to 14 residues. In DNA, the CDR3 is TGTGCCAGCAACGGGGACGCAGCCTACAATGAGCAGTTCTTC. Translating gives CASNGDAAYNEQFF.

This clonotype was counted only a few times. V usage is TRBV12-3 or TRBV12-4 and J usage is TRBJ1-6, with a tentative D call TRBD1 (6 bases). CDR3 length: 14 residues. V gave up 5 bases and J gave up 4 bases, with 9 bases separating them. The CDR3 protein is CASSLGQYNSPLHF. DNA of the CDR3: TGTGCCAGCAGTCTCGGACAGTATAATTCACCCCTCCACTTT.

The chain combines TRBV10-3 with TRBJ1-6; D possibly corresponds to TRBD1 (6 bases). From germline, CDR1 is ENHRY and CDR2 SYGVKD. The V end lost 0 bases, the J end lost 8 bases, and 23 bases lay between the germline ends. The CDR3 is made up of 19 amino acids. The DNA of the CDR3 is TGTGCCATCAGTGAGTCTATGGTCTTGGGGGCCCGGACCTATTCACCCCTCCACTTT. It is translated as CAISESMVLGARTYSPLHF.

This clonotype came up many times. The chain couples TRBV10-1 to TRBJ2-2, with a weak D call TRBD2 (5 bases). The germline V gene has CDR1 WNHNN and CDR2 SYGVQD (reference sequence). The CDR3 is made up of 14 amino acids. V was trimmed by 4 bases and J by 2 bases, leaving 8 bases between them. CDR3 protein: CASSVGLNTGELFF. The CDR3 nucleotides are TGCGCCAGCAGTGTCGGACTTAACACCGGGGAGCTGTTTTTT.

This chain uses TRBV29-1 with TRBJ1-2; D ambiguous. Trimming left V 4 bases short and J 5 bases short, with 20 bases between. Germline-derived CDR1 and CDR2 are SQVTM and ANQGSEA. This CDR3 is 15 amino acids long. CDR3 loop: CSVVILGRNLYGYTF. The CDR3 region has the DNA TGCAGCGTTGTTATTCTTGGCAGAAACTTATATGGCTACACCTTC.

In this sample, this clonotype turned up a few times. This chain joins TRBV10-3 and TRBJ2-3; D remains unclear. This CDR3 region has 8 residues. CDR1 ENHRY and CDR2 SYGVKD come from the germline V gene. The CDR3 loop is CHPIVQYF. CDR3 DNA: TGTCACCCAATCGTGCAGTATTTT.

As to this clonotype: This may be a read error, as it is one base from a much larger clone. This chain uses TRBV2 with TRBJ2-3; a possible D gene is TRBD2 (6 bases). Germline V gene data show CDR1 as SNHLY and CDR2 as FYNNEI. The CDR3 consists of 15 residues. The CDR3 region has the DNA TGTGCCAGCTGTGAGACGGTTTGGGACTCTCAAGAGCAGTATTTT. Its translation: CASCETVWDSQEQYF.

This clonotype occurred many times. The chain has TRBV6-2 or TRBV6-3 and TRBJ1-1; tentatively, D is TRBD1 (5 bases). Deletions cut 6 bases from V and 2 bases from J, with 10 bases between. In germline, CDR1 is MNHEY, CDR2 SVGEGT. The length of the CDR3 is 13 residues. The CDR3 DNA reads as TGTGCCAGCAGCGACAGCGATAACACTGAAGCTTTCTTT. It codes for CASSDSDNTEAFF.

This clonotype has a count of ten or more. This chain joins TRBV12-5 and TRBJ1-1; D remains ambiguous. Trimming pared 4 bases from V and 1 base from J, leaving 7 bases between. Germline V lookup: CDR1 LGHNT, CDR2 FRNRAP. The CDR3 is made up of 13 amino acids. The DNA of the CDR3 is TGTGCTAGTGGTTACGAAAAGAACACTGAAGCTTTCTTT. Its protein product is CASGYEKNTEAFF.

This clonotype was observed a few times. The CDR3 here is CASSQPWEERNYGYTF. For the CDR3, the DNA is TGTGCCAGCAGCCAACCCTGGGAGGAGCGTAACTATGGCTACACCTTC. The rearrangement joins TRBV3-1 to TRBJ1-2; no firm D call. Germline V gene data show CDR1 as LGHDT and CDR2 as YNNKEL (reference sequence). Trimming removed 2 bases at V and 1 base at J, with 14 bases between. The CDR3 covers 16 residues.

For the CDR3, the DNA is TGTGCCTGGAGTGTAGGCACAGATACGCAGTATTTT. Protein sequence: CAWSVGTDTQYF. This chain links TRBV30 with TRBJ2-3; no clear D. Germline loops: CDR1 GTSNPN, CDR2 SVGIG (reference sequence). This CDR3 spans 12 amino acids. The V and J ends lost 0 bases and 1 base respectively, with 2 bases between them. The full variable domain, rest sourced from reference TRBV30 and TRBJ2-3, is SQTIHQWPATLVQPVGSPLSLECTVEGTSNPNLYWYRQAAGRGLQLLFYSVGIGQISSEVPQNLSASRPQDRQFILSSKKLLLSDSGFYLCAWSVGTDTQYFGPGTRLTVL.

This clonotype was observed many times. The chain employs TRBV7-8 and TRBJ2-1; D unclear. Germline V CDR1 and CDR2: SGHVS, FQNEAQ. The V end lost 5 bases, the J end lost 3 bases, and 11 bases lay between the germline ends. This CDR3 region has 14 residues. CDR3 residues: CASSPDANYNEQFF. The DNA of the CDR3 is TGTGCCAGCAGCCCGGACGCAAACTACAATGAGCAGTTCTTC. The full variable domain, in which reference TRBV7-8 and TRBJ2-1 provide the parts outside the CDR3, is GAGVSQSPRYKVAKRGQDVALRCDPISGHVSLFWYQQALGQGPEFLTYFQNEAQLDKSGLPSDRFFAERPEGSVSTLKIQRTQQEDSAVYLCASSPDANYNEQFFGPGTRLTVL.

In its sample, this clonotype was seen a few times. V is TRBV30 and J is TRBJ2-1; D unclear. Germline lookup yields CDR1 GTSNPN and CDR2 SVGIG (reference sequence). V was cut by 2 bases and J by 5 bases, with 4 bases left in between. This CDR3 comprises 11 residues. The CDR3 protein is CAWSRNNEQFF. The CDR3 DNA sequence: TGTGCCTGGAGTAGAAACAATGAGCAGTTCTTC.

This clonotype occurred many times. This sequence joins TRBV6-6 and TRBJ2-2, with TRBD1 as a possible D gene (6 bases). V was trimmed by 7 bases and J by 2 bases, leaving 14 bases between them. The V gene's germline CDR1 is MNHNY and CDR2 SVGAGI (reference sequence). The CDR3 extends over 15 amino acids. Here the CDR3 DNA reads TGTGCCAGCAATTCCGGGACACTAAACACCGGGGAGCTGTTTTTT. Translated, it gives CASNSGTLNTGELFF.

The chain recombines TRBV2 with TRBJ2-3, with 11 positions matching TRBD2. Germline-derived CDR1 and CDR2 are SNHLY and FYNNEI. Germline trimming cut 6 bases from V and 6 bases from J; bases unmatched to any gene: 5. The CDR3 totals 14 residues. CDR3 sequence (DNA): TGTGCCAGCAGCTTTAGCGGGGGGGCGGATACGCAGTATTTT. It encodes CASSFSGGADTQYF. Looking up the rest from reference TRBV2 and TRBJ2-3 gives the full variable domain: EPEVTQTPSHQVTQMGQEVILRCVPISNHLYFYWYRQILGQKVEFLVSFYNNEISEKSEIFDDQFSVERPDGSNFTLKIRSTKLEDSAMYFCASSFSGGADTQYFGPGTRLTVL.

In this sample, this clonotype turned up many times. The chain combines TRBV3-1 with TRBJ2-7, with D uncertain. V shed 1 base and J shed 7 bases, with 11 bases lying between them. The CDR3 is made up of 13 amino acids. The germline V gene encodes CDR1 LGHDT and CDR2 YNNKEL (reference sequence). The chain's CDR3 is CASSQGSIGEQYF. For the CDR3, the DNA is TGTGCCAGCAGCCAAGGATCGATAGGGGAGCAGTACTTC.

This clonotype was counted a few times. V gene TRBV7-2 combines with J gene TRBJ2-3; 12 nucleotides match TRBD2. Trimming removed 1 base from V and 0 bases from J; junction bases left unmatched: 5. This CDR3 has 18 residues. The V gene's germline CDR1 is SGHTA and CDR2 FQGNSA. This CDR3 reads CASSLELAGGPSTDTQYF. The CDR3 region has the DNA TGTGCCAGCAGCTTAGAGCTAGCGGGGGGGCCGAGCACAGATACGCAGTATTTT.

The chain uses TRBV9 and TRBJ2-7, with D tentatively TRBD1 (5 bases). Trimming left V 0 bases short and J 6 bases short, with 13 bases between. In germline, CDR1 is SGDLS, CDR2 YYNGEE. This CDR3 contains 14 residues. The CDR3 loop reads CASSVGSRVGEQYF. As DNA, the CDR3 is TGTGCCAGCAGCGTAGGATCCAGGGTGGGCGAGCAGTACTTC.

This clonotype was seen more than once but under ten times. The chain links TRBV7-6 to TRBJ2-2; 8 bases are a match to TRBD2. The CDR3 spans 15 residues. Germline V gene lookup returns CDR1 SGHVS and CDR2 FNYEAQ. J gave up 5 bases and V 3 bases, and 5 bases lay outside the gene matches. This chain's CDR3 is CASSLRGADTGELFF. As DNA, the CDR3 is TGTGCCAGCAGCTTGCGGGGGGCAGATACCGGGGAGCTGTTTTTT.